What follows describes a single T cell receptor (beta chain). Anyone with autoimmune disease history or systemic immunosuppression was excluded. TCRdb's table, derived via immunoSEQ multiplex PCR, lists solely in-frame clones and lacks some. The data show tens of thousands of clones, more than 80% seen once. The data were taken from a study of OX40 agonist ivuxolimab in advanced cancers. Study information: Patients got intravenous ivuxolimab at 0.01 to 10 mg/kg every 2 weeks. Partial responses, seen in three patients, involved one hepatocellular carcinoma and two cutaneous melanomas. Dose-escalation patients suffered from hepatocellular carcinoma, melanoma, renal cell or head and neck cancer.

CDR3 length: 14 amino acids. The J segment lost 7 bases and the V segment lost 7 bases, leaving 9 bases of the junction unmatched. Per the germline V gene, CDR1 is MNHEY and CDR2 is SVGAGI. The V gene is TRBV6-5, the J gene TRBJ2-3; 9 bases agree with TRBD1. This TCR was recovered from an adult with an advanced solid tumor such as melanoma, head and neck, liver or kidney cancer. The source material was CD4+ or CD8+ T cells sorted from blood, sampled in a trial of the OX40 agonist ivuxolimab. The CDR3 is CASTLGQGFYTQYF. CDR3 coding DNA: TGTGCCAGCACCCTGGGACAGGGATTTTATACGCAGTATTTT.